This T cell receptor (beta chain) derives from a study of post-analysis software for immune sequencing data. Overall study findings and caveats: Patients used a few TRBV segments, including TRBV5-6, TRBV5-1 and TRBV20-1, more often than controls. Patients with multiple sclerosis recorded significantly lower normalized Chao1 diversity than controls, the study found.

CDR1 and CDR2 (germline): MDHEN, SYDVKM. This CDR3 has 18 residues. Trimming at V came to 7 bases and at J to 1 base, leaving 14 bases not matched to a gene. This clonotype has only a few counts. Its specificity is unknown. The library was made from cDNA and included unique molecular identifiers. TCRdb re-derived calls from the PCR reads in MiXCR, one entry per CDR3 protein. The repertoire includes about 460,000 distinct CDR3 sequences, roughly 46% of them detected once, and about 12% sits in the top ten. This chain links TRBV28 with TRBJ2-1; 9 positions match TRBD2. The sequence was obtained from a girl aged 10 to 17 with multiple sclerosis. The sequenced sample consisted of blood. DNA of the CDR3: TGTGCCAGCACCCCCTGGGGCGGGAGGGCCACGTCCTACAATGAGCAGTTCTTC. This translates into CASTPWGGRATSYNEQFF.